A selection of T cell receptor beta chains follows, all from one sample in a study of OX40 agonist ivuxolimab in advanced cancers. Using immunoSEQ multiplex PCR, the repertoire was profiled, and TCRdb retains in-frame clones only, with some absent. The data show 25,000 to 30,000 clones, about four fifths seen once. Sequenced here: CD4+ or CD8+ T cells sorted from blood, sampled in a trial of the OX40 agonist ivuxolimab. These receptors all stem from an adult with an advanced solid tumor such as melanoma, head and neck, liver or kidney cancer. Both conserved end residues are part of each CDR3. The order of the fields is J gene, D gene, clone size, V gene, CDR3 DNA, CDR3 protein. The D gene is left open where the match is weak. Not every row has a clone size; where given, it reads once, few, many or a size class.

J gene: TRBJ2-2; D gene: NA; clone size: once; V gene: TRBV5-1; CDR3 DNA: TGCGCCAGCAGCTTGATACGGGATGGGGGATCCGGGGAGCTGTTTTTT; CDR3 protein: CASSLIRDGGSGELFF
J gene: TRBJ2-1; D gene: NA; clone size: NA; V gene: TRBV4-2; CDR3 DNA: TGTGCCAGCAGCCACCCGGGACCGAACAATGAGCAGTTCTTC; CDR3 protein: CASSHPGPNNEQFF
J gene: TRBJ1-2; D gene: NA; clone size: once; V gene: TRBV29-1; CDR3 DNA: TGCAGCGTTGAGGTCCTCTTCGGCTATGGCTACACCTTC; CDR3 protein: CSVEVLFGYGYTF
J gene: TRBJ1-6; D gene: NA; clone size: few; V gene: TRBV6-5; CDR3 DNA: TGTGCCAGCAGTTTATTATCCGGGACCCCTAATTCACCCCTCCACTTT; CDR3 protein: CASSLLSGTPNSPLHF
J gene: TRBJ1-1; D gene: NA; clone size: NA; V gene: TRBV21-1; CDR3 DNA: TGTGCCAGCAGCATCGCGGGGGATGAGGGGGAGAACGATGAAGCTTTCTTT; CDR3 protein: CASSIAGDEGENDEAFF
J gene: TRBJ2-7; D gene: NA; clone size: NA; V gene: TRBV6-5; CDR3 DNA: TGTGCCAGCAGTTACTCTCCCGACATCGAGCAGTACTTC; CDR3 protein: CASSYSPDIEQYF
J gene: TRBJ2-5; D gene: NA; clone size: NA; V gene: TRBV4-1; CDR3 DNA: TGCGCCAGCAGCCCTAGGGGCCGTGAGGTCAATCAAGAGACCCAGTACTTC; CDR3 protein: CASSPRGREVNQETQYF
J gene: TRBJ2-3; D gene: TRBD2; clone size: once; V gene: TRBV30; CDR3 DNA: TGTGCCTGGGACCAGACTAGCGGGGGGGCGGGAGATACGCAGTATTTT; CDR3 protein: CAWDQTSGGAGDTQYF
J gene: TRBJ1-2; D gene: TRBD1; clone size: NA; V gene: TRBV19; CDR3 DNA: TGTGCCAGTAGTACCTTGACAGGGGGGTTGGACTATGGCTACACCTTC; CDR3 protein: CASSTLTGGLDYGYTF
J gene: TRBJ2-1; D gene: NA; clone size: NA; V gene: TRBV5-5; CDR3 DNA: TGTGCCAGCAGCTTGGTTATTACACTCAGCTCCTACAATGAGCAGTTCTTC; CDR3 protein: CASSLVITLSSYNEQFF
J gene: TRBJ2-7; D gene: NA; clone size: once; V gene: TRBV5-1; CDR3 DNA: TGCGCCAGCAGCGGAGACGGGGGAAACGAGCAGTACTTC; CDR3 protein: CASSGDGGNEQYF
J gene: TRBJ1-1; D gene: NA; clone size: NA; V gene: TRBV7-6; CDR3 DNA: TGTGCCAGCAGCTTAACGGGTCTGAACACTGAAGCTTTCTTT; CDR3 protein: CASSLTGLNTEAFF
J gene: TRBJ2-1; D gene: NA; clone size: NA; V gene: TRBV4-1; CDR3 DNA: TGCGCCAGCAGCCGGGTCTCGGGCAATGAGCAGTTCTTC; CDR3 protein: CASSRVSGNEQFF
J gene: TRBJ1-5; D gene: NA; clone size: NA; V gene: TRBV6-6; CDR3 DNA: TGTGCCAGCAGTTACGTGGGGAGCAATCAGCCCCAGCATTTT; CDR3 protein: CASSYVGSNQPQHF
J gene: TRBJ1-5; D gene: NA; clone size: NA; V gene: TRBV19; CDR3 DNA: TGTGCCAGTAGTCCAGGGCGCAGTCCTCCTGGTCAGCCCCAGCATTTT; CDR3 protein: CASSPGRSPPGQPQHF
J gene: TRBJ2-2; D gene: TRBD2; clone size: NA; V gene: TRBV6-5; CDR3 DNA: TGTGCCAGCAGTTACTCGGCCGGACTAGTGGTGAGGGAGCTGTTTTTT; CDR3 protein: CASSYSAGLVVRELFF
J gene: TRBJ2-1; D gene: TRBD1; clone size: NA; V gene: TRBV10-1; CDR3 DNA: TGCGCCAGCAGTGACTCCCGACAGGGATCCTACAATGAGCAGTTCTTC; CDR3 protein: CASSDSRQGSYNEQFF
J gene: TRBJ1-2; D gene: NA; clone size: NA; V gene: TRBV4-1; CDR3 DNA: TGCGCCAGCAGCCAAGGGGTCGAGAGGACTTGGGGCTACACCTTC; CDR3 protein: CASSQGVERTWGYTF
J gene: TRBJ2-3; D gene: NA; clone size: NA; V gene: TRBV15; CDR3 DNA: TGTGCCACCAGCCCAGAGGTGGGGACAAGCGCAGATACGCAGTATTTT; CDR3 protein: CATSPEVGTSADTQYF